A few counts support the clone carrying this T cell receptor (beta chain). Antigen unknown. These data belong to a study of CD8 T cell repertoires and HIV-1 epitope variants. At the level of the study: Twenty-five autologous and known Gag and Nef epitope variant peptides each stimulated T cells separately.

The V gene's germline CDR1 is SGHNT and CDR2 YYREEE (reference sequence). This CDR3 has 14 residues. Trimming took 0 bases from V and 4 from J; bases not matched to a gene: 1. Some clones are missing from TCRdb's copy, which holds only in-frame ones; the method was immunoSEQ multiplex PCR. The data hold around 4,000 clones, with 60% to 70% observed a single time. The chain joins TRBV5-4 to TRBJ2-1; 7 positions agree with TRBD1. The sequencing input was cultured CD8+ T cells derived from PBMCs. This sequence was found in a male donor with HIV. The CDR3 DNA is TGTGCCAGCAGCTTGGGGGACAGTTACAATGAGCAGTTCTTC. As protein: CASSLGDSYNEQFF.